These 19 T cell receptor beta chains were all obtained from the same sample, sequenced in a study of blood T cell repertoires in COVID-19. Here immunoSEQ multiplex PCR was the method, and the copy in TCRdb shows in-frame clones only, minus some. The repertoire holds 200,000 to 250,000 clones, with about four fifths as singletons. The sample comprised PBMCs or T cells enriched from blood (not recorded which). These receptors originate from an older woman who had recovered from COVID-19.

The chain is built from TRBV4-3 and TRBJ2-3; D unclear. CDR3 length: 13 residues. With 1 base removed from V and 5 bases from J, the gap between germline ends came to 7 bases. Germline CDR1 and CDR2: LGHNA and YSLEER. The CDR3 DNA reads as TGCGCCAGCAGCCAAGCTCGACAAGATACGCAGTATTTT. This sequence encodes CASSQARQDTQYF.

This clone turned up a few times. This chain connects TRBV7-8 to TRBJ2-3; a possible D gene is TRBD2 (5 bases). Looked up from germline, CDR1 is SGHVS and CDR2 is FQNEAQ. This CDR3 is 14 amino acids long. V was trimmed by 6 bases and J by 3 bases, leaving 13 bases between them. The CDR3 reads CASRPGFATDTQYF. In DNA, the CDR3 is TGTGCCAGCAGGCCGGGATTTGCTACAGATACGCAGTATTTT.

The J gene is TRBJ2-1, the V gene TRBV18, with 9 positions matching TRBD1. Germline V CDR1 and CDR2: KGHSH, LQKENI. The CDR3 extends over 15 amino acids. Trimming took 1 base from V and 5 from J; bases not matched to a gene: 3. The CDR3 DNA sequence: TGTGCCAGCTCACCACGGACAGGGGAACACAATGAGCAGTTCTTC. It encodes CASSPRTGEHNEQFF.

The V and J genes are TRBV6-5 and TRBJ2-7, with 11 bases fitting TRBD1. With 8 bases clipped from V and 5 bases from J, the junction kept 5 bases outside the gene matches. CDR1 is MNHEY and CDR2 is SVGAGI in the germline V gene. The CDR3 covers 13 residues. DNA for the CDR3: TGTGCCAGCGGACAGGGGGCTTTCAACGAGCAGTACTTC. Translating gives CASGQGAFNEQYF.

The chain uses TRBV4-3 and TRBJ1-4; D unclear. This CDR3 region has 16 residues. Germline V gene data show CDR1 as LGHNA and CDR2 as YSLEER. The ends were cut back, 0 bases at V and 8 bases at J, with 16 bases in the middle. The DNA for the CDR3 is TGCGCCAGCAGCCAAGAACTACGGCAAGCCGGGGAAAAACTGTTTTTT. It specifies CASSQELRQAGEKLFF.

This CDR3 is CASSLSRDRVGTEAFF. Here the CDR3 DNA reads TGTGCCAGCAGTTTATCCCGGGACAGGGTGGGCACTGAAGCTTTCTTT. The chain recombines TRBV6-5 with TRBJ1-1, with 9 bases fitting TRBD1. The trim removed 4 bases at V and 4 bases at J, leaving 10 bases unmatched. The CDR3 consists of 16 residues. Germline loops: CDR1 MNHEY, CDR2 SVGAGI.

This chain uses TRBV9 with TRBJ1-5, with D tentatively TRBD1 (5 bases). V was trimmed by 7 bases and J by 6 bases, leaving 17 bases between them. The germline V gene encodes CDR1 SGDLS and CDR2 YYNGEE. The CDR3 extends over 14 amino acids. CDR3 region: CASSGGGVGQPQHF. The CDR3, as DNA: TGTGCCAGCTCTGGCGGGGGAGTGGGTCAGCCCCAGCATTTT.

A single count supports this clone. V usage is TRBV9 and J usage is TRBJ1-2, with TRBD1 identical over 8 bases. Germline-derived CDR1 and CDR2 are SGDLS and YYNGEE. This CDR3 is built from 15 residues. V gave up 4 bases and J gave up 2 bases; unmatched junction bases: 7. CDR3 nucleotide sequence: TGTGCCAGCAGCTTCCGGACAGGGACCAACTATGGCTACACCTTC. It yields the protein CASSFRTGTNYGYTF.

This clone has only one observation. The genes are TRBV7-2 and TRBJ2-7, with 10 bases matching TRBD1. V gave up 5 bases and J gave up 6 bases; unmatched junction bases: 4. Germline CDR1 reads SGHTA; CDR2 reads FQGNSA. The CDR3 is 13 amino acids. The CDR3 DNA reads TGTGCCAGCAGCGAGGGACAGGGGCGCGAGCAGTACTTC. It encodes CASSEGQGREQYF. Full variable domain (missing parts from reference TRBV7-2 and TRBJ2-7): GAGVSQSPSNKVTEKGKDVELRCDPISGHTALYWYRQSLGQGLEFLIYFQGNSAPDKSGLPSDRFSAERTGGSVSTLTIQRTQQEDSAVYLCASSEGQGREQYFGPGTRLTVT.

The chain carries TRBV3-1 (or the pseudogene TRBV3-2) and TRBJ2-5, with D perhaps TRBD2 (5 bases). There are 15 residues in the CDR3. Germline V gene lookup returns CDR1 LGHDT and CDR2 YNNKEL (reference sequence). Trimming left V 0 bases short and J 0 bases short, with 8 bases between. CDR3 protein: CASSQELGNQETQYF. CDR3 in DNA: TGTGCCAGCAGCCAAGAACTAGGCAACCAAGAGACCCAGTACTTC.

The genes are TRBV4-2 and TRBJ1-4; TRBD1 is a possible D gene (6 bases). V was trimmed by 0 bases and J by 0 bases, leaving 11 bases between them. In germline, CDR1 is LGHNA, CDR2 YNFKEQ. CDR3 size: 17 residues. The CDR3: CASSQEVGAATNEKLFF. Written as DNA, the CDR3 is TGTGCCAGCAGCCAAGAAGTGGGGGCCGCAACTAATGAAAAACTGTTTTTT.

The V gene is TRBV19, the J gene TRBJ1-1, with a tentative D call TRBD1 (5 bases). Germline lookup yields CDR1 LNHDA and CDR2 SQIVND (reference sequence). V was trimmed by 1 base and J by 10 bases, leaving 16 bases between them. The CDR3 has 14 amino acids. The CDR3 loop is CASSIVGPIRGAFF. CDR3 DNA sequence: TGTGCCAGTAGTATAGTTGGACCGATAAGGGGAGCTTTCTTT. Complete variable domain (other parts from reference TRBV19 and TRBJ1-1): DGGITQSPKYLFRKEGQNVTLSCEQNLNHDAMYWYRQDPGQGLRLIYYSQIVNDFQKGDIAEGYSVSREKKESFPLTVTSAQKNPTAFYLCASSIVGPIRGAFFGQGTRLTVV.

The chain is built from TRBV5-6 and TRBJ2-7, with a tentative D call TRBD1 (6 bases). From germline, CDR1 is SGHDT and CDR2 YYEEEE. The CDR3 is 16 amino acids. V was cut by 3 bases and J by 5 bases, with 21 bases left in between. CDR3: CASSSITGTRTHEQYF. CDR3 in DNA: TGTGCCAGCAGCTCGATTACCGGGACACGGACCCACGAGCAGTACTTC.

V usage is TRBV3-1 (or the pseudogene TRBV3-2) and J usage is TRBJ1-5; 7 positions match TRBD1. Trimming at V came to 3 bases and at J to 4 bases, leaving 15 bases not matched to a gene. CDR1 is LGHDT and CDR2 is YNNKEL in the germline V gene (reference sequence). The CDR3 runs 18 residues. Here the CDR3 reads CASSHNLSRQGLNQPQHF. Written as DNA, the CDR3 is TGTGCCAGCAGCCATAACCTCTCTCGACAGGGTCTTAATCAGCCCCAGCATTTT.

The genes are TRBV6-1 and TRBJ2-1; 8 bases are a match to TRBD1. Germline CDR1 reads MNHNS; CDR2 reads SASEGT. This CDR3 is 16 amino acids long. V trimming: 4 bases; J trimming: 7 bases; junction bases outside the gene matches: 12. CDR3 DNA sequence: TGTGCCAGCAGTGGGCTTATAGGACAGGGTGGGAATGAGCAGTTCTTC. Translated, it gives CASSGLIGQGGNEQFF.

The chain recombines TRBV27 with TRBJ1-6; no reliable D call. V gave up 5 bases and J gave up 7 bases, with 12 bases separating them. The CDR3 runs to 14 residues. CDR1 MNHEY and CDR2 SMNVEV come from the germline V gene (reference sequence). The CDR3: CASSPIEANSPLHF. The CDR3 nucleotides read TGTGCCAGCAGTCCCATCGAGGCCAATTCACCCCTCCACTTT.

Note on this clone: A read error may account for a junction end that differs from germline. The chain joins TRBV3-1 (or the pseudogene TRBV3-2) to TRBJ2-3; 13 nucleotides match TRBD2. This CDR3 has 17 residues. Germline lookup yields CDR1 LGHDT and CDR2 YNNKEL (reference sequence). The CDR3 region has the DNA TGTGCCAGCAGCCATGTCGGGACTAGCGGGGTGGCAGATACGCAGTTTTTT. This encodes CASSHVGTSGVADTQFF.

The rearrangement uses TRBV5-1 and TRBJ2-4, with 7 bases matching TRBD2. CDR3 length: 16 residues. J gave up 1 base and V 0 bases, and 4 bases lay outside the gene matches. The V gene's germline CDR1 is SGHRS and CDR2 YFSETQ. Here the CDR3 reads CASSLASGGAKNIQYF. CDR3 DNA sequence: TGCGCCAGCAGCTTGGCTAGCGGAGGGGCCAAAAACATTCAGTACTTC. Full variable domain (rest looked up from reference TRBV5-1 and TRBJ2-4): KAGVTQTPRYLIKTRGQQVTLSCSPISGHRSVSWYQQTPGQGLQFLFEYFSETQRNKGNFPGRFSGRQFSNSRSEMNVSTLELGDSALYLCASSLASGGAKNIQYFGAGTRLSVL.

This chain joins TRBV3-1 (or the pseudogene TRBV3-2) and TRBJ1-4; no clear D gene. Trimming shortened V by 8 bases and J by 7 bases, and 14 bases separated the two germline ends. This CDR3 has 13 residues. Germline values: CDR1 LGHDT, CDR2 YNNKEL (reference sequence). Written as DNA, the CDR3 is TGTGCCAGCCATCTCCGGGAGGGTGAAAAACTGTTTTTT. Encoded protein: CASHLREGEKLFF.